Reported below is one T cell receptor (beta chain). Its antigen remains unidentified. This entry belongs to a study of vaccination effects on CD4 cells after COVID-19. For the study at large: Either the mRNA-1273 or the BNT162b2 vaccine was given to participants as two doses.

Sequencing was preceded by expansion of antigen-specific CD4+ T cells with viral peptide pools in the ViraFEST assay. Following 10 days of culture, CD4+ T cells were isolated. Among the vaccine recipients, none had a prior SARS-CoV-2 infection, and nucleocapsid antibodies were negative. IL-2 at approximately 10 IU/ml and peptides at around 9.1 ug/ml were added to cultured PBMC, approximately 1.9 million per well. The method was immunoSEQ multiplex PCR; TCRdb's version includes in-frame clones alone and lacks a portion of them. This sample has over 55,000 clones, with 75% found just once. The CDR3 spans 13 residues. V was clipped by 5 bases and J by 0 bases, with 7 bases between them. Germline assignment: CDR1 SGHTA and CDR2 FQGTGA.

The chain is built from TRBV7-3 and TRBJ1-2, with D hard to call. This clonotype was sampled from a human donor who received a COVID-19 vaccine. Sequenced here: CD4+ T cells from PBMCs cultured with HCoV-OC43 spike peptides, sampled before COVID-19 vaccination. The subset here: HCoV-OC43 spike overlapping peptide pool stimulation. The CDR3 sequence: CASSPGPNYGYTF. As DNA, the CDR3 is TGTGCCAGCAGCCCCGGGCCTAACTATGGCTACACCTTC.